These T cell receptor beta chains were read from a single sample in a study of shared clonotypes between healthy human individuals. Produced via immunoSEQ multiplex PCR; TCRdb's table is partial and in-frame only. The sample lists hundreds of thousands of clones, around three quarters occurring once. The sample taken for sequencing was memory CD4+ T cells sorted from blood. The source is a woman aged 25 to 39 in good health. Both conserved end residues are part of each CDR3. Fields, in order: clone size, V gene, J gene, D gene, CDR3 DNA, CDR3 protein. A D gene is named only where the DNA matches it firmly. The size field is filled for only some rows; it gives once, few, many or a size class.

once	TRBV10-3	TRBJ1-5	TRBD1	TGTGCCACAGGGACAGCCCTCGGGGGCAATCAGCCCCAGCATTTT	CATGTALGGNQPQHF
-	TRBV6-5	TRBJ2-1	TRBD2	TGTGCCAGCAGGGGTAGCGGGGGTAACAATGAGCAGTTCTTC	CASRGSGGNNEQFF
-	TRBV18	TRBJ2-1	-	TGTGCCAGCTCACTCCGGACAGACCGGGGGCAGTTCTTC	CASSLRTDRGQFF
once	TRBV28	TRBJ2-7	-	TGTGCCAGCAGTTTATTCGGGGCTGTGTACGAGCAGTACTTC	CASSLFGAVYEQYF
-	TRBV14	TRBJ2-5	TRBD1	TGTGCCAGCAGCTCCCAGGGGGTAGCCGGAGAGACCCAGTACTTC	CASSSQGVAGETQYF
-	TRBV19	TRBJ1-1	-	TGTGCCAGTAGTATACCAAGGGGGGCCGTGAGCACTGAAGCTTTCTTT	CASSIPRGAVSTEAFF
-	TRBV11-3	TRBJ2-7	-	TGTGCCAGCAGCTTAGGCGGAACAGGATTGGACTACGAGCAGTACTTC	CASSLGGTGLDYEQYF
-	TRBV28	TRBJ2-2	-	TGTGCCAGCGAGACGGGCAAAAACACCGGGGAGCTGTTTTTT	CASETGKNTGELFF
-	TRBV30	TRBJ1-2	TRBD1	TGTGCCTGGAGTCCCGGACAGGGGGGAAACTATGGCTACACCTTC	CAWSPGQGGNYGYTF
many	TRBV30	TRBJ2-3	-	TGTGCCTGGAGTCCCCTTCGGGATACGCAGTATTTT	CAWSPLRDTQYF
few	TRBV18	TRBJ2-1	TRBD2	TGTGCCAGCTCACCACCGTTAGCGGGAGGGCCGGTTGAGCAGTTCTTC	CASSPPLAGGPVEQFF
-	TRBV18	TRBJ1-1	-	TGTGCCAGCTCACCGGCAGGAAGGAACACTGAAGCTTTCTTT	CASSPAGRNTEAFF
-	TRBV14	TRBJ1-4	-	TGTGCCAGCAGCCAGGGGCACCCGGGGGGAGGTGAAAAACTGTTTTTT	CASSQGHPGGGEKLFF
-	TRBV7-2	TRBJ2-1	TRBD2	TGTGCCAGCGTGAGGGAGGGCTACGAGCAGTTCTTC	CASVREGYEQFF
-	TRBV7-2	TRBJ2-1	-	TGTGCCAGCAGCTTAGGGTGGGGGACCTACAATGAGCAGTTCTTC	CASSLGWGTYNEQFF
-	TRBV27	TRBJ2-7	-	TGTGCCAGCAGTTTATCCCCTCGTGCCTACGAGCAGTACTTC	CASSLSPRAYEQYF
-	TRBV10-3	TRBJ2-7	-	TGTGCCATCAAAGAAGGACTTCTCTACGAGCAGTACTTC	CAIKEGLLYEQYF
-	TRBV28	TRBJ1-2	-	TGTGCCAGCAGTTCACTGGAGCATGGCTACACCTTC	CASSSLEHGYTF
many	TRBV29-1	TRBJ1-2	-	TGCAGCGTTGAACGCGCAGGGACTCCCTATGGCTACACCTTC	CSVERAGTPYGYTF
-	TRBV4-1	TRBJ2-2	TRBD2	TGCGCCAGCAGCCAAGTGCAGGGCGGGAGGGGGAACACCGGGGAGCTGTTTTTT	CASSQVQGGRGNTGELFF
-	TRBV28	TRBJ1-5	-	TGTGCCAGCCGGCGGGACAACAATCAGCCCCAGCATTTT	CASRRDNNQPQHF
-	TRBV10-3	TRBJ1-4	-	TGTGCCATCAGTGGGGAGGGATCTAATGAAAAACTGTTTTTT	CAISGEGSNEKLFF
-	TRBV6-6	TRBJ2-7	TRBD1	TGTGCCAGCAGTTACACGGACAGGGGTGAAAACGAGCAGTACTTC	CASSYTDRGENEQYF
-	TRBV30	TRBJ2-1	TRBD2	TGTGCCTGGAGTTCGGGACTAGGGGGTTACAATGAGCAGTTCTTC	CAWSSGLGGYNEQFF
-	TRBV5-1	TRBJ2-1	TRBD2	TGCGCCAGCAGCACAACCGGGACTAGCGCGTACAATGAGCAGTTCTTC	CASSTTGTSAYNEQFF
few	TRBV27	TRBJ2-5	-	TGTGCCAGCAGTTTATCCCGGCAGGAACAAGAGACCCAGTACTTC	CASSLSRQEQETQYF
-	TRBV11-2	TRBJ2-1	-	TGTGCCAGCAGCAGGGGGTTGGAGGAGGGCCTTGTTGAGCAGTTCTTC	CASSRGLEEGLVEQFF
-	TRBV29-1	TRBJ1-1	TRBD1	TGCAGCGTTGAACTGTCGGGCAGGGGGTCTTTCTTT	CSVELSGRGSFF
-	TRBV11-3	TRBJ2-3	-	TGTGCCAGCAGCTTAGGGCAGGGGACCACAGATACGCAGTATTTT	CASSLGQGTTDTQYF
few	TRBV2	TRBJ1-2	-	TGTGCCAGCACCGTGACTCCGGACAGCTATGGCTACACCTTC	CASTVTPDSYGYTF
-	TRBV27	TRBJ1-6	-	TGTGCCAGCAGTTCACCGGGGAATTCACCCCTCCACTTT	CASSSPGNSPLHF
once	TRBV28	TRBJ1-2	-	TGTGCCAGCAGTTCACCGGGACACGGGGCTGGTGGCTACACCTTC	CASSSPGHGAGGYTF
-	TRBV23-1	TRBJ2-7	-	TGCGCCAGCAGCCCGAAAGGCTGGGTGTCTCTGGACTACGAGCAGTACTTC	CASSPKGWVSLDYEQYF
-	TRBV28	TRBJ1-2	-	TGTGCCAGCAGTTTATTCGTCGAATTCTATGGCTACACCTTC	CASSLFVEFYGYTF
-	TRBV29-1	TRBJ1-1	-	TGCAGCGTTGAAGAGACAGTGAACACTGAAGCTTTCTTT	CSVEETVNTEAFF
-	TRBV28	TRBJ1-2	-	TGTGCCAGCAGTCCGTACAGGGATGGCTACACCTTC	CASSPYRDGYTF
-	TRBV18	TRBJ1-2	-	TGTGCCAGCTCACCAACGGAGAACAGACTAGTTTATGGCTACACCTTC	CASSPTENRLVYGYTF
-	TRBV29-1	TRBJ2-1	-	TGCAGCGTCGCCGCCTATAGTGGGGAGCAGTTCTTC	CSVAAYSGEQFF
few	TRBV5-4	TRBJ1-4	-	TGTGCCAGCAAGGGTGAGGGGGAAAAACTGTTTTTT	CASKGEGEKLFF
few	TRBV18	TRBJ1-2	-	TGTGCCAGCTCACCGGCCTCAACTGAGAGCTACACCTTC	CASSPASTESYTF
-	TRBV28	TRBJ1-4	-	TGTGCCAGCAGCCTACCCCTGACAGGCGGAAGGGAAAAACTGTTTTTT	CASSLPLTGGREKLFF
-	TRBV2	TRBJ2-2	-	TGTGCCAGCGTCTCTAGCGCCTACACCGGGGAGCTGTTTTTT	CASVSSAYTGELFF
-	TRBV19	TRBJ2-6	-	TGTGCCAGTAGTATAGGTAAAGGGAGCTCTGGGGCCAACGTCCTGACTTTC	CASSIGKGSSGANVLTF
-	TRBV28	TRBJ2-5	TRBD2	TGTGCCAGCAGTCCGGGACTAGCGGGAGTTGGGGAGACCCAGTACTTC	CASSPGLAGVGETQYF
-	TRBV5-6	TRBJ2-3	-	TGTGCCAGCAGCTTGGGGGACTTGCACACAGATACGCAGTATTTT	CASSLGDLHTDTQYF
once	TRBV21-1	TRBJ1-2	-	TGTGCCAGCAGCAACAACAGTAATGGCTACACCTTC	CASSNNSNGYTF
-	TRBV7-9	TRBJ1-2	-	TGTGCCAGCAGCTTAGAACCCCCAGGGCCTAGAACTCGTGCCTATGGCTACACCTTC	CASSLEPPGPRTRAYGYTF
-	TRBV29-1	TRBJ1-1	-	TGCAGCGTTGAAGAAAATAGAAACACTGAAGCTTTCTTT	CSVEENRNTEAFF
-	TRBV5-1	TRBJ2-4	-	TGCGCCAGCAGCTTAGGTGACAGAGATAAAAACATTCAGTACTTC	CASSLGDRDKNIQYF
-	TRBV5-4	TRBJ2-5	TRBD1	TGTGCCAGCAGCTTGGCAGAAGGGGGCGAGACCCAGTACTTC	CASSLAEGGETQYF
-	TRBV19	TRBJ1-2	-	TGTGCCAGTAGTATCGGGCAGGCCTATGGCTACACCTTC	CASSIGQAYGYTF
-	TRBV19	TRBJ2-2	TRBD1	TGTGCCAGTACACCTCAGGGGGCCACGAACACCGGGGAGCTGTTTTTT	CASTPQGATNTGELFF